This is a list of T cell receptor beta chains from one sample in a study of shared clonotypes between healthy human individuals. The repertoire was sequenced with immunoSEQ multiplex PCR; TCRdb's copy has only in-frame clones and lacks some. The table shows a few million clones, with 90% to 95% occurring only once. Sequencing was carried out using naive CD8+ T cells from PBMCs. These receptors were taken from a man aged 18-30 years in good health. Some clones in this sample may be carry-over from other donors' samples. The CDR3 runs from the conserved cysteine through the conserved F or W. A D gene is named only where the DNA matches it firmly. Clone size appears in some rows only: once, few, many, or a class for an expanded clone.

j_gene	abundance	d_gene	v_gene	CDR3nt	CDR3aa
TRBJ2-7	-	-	TRBV7-9	TGTGCCAGCACCTTAGGGCCGTACGAGCAGTACTTC	CASTLGPYEQYF
TRBJ2-1	-	TRBD1	TRBV2	TGTGCCAGCAGTGAGTACAGGGGGCCCAATGAGCAGTTCTTC	CASSEYRGPNEQFF
TRBJ2-1	-	-	TRBV27	TGTGCCAGCAGCTTCGAGGATGAGGATGAGCAGTTCTTC	CASSFEDEDEQFF
TRBJ2-7	-	TRBD2	TRBV7-2	TGTGCCAGCAGCTCTAGCGGGAGGGATTACGAGCAGTACTTC	CASSSSGRDYEQYF
TRBJ2-7	once	-	TRBV28	TGTGCTACCAGCCGGGGGCCCTACGAGCAGTACTTC	CATSRGPYEQYF
TRBJ1-1	-	TRBD1	TRBV6-5	TGTGCCAGCAGTGTGACAGGGATGAACACTGAAGCTTTCTTT	CASSVTGMNTEAFF
TRBJ2-5	-	-	TRBV7-2	TGTGCCAGCAGCCCACCCGGACAGTCAGAGACCCAGTACTTC	CASSPPGQSETQYF
TRBJ2-3	once	TRBD2	TRBV4-1	TGCGCCAGCAGCAGCCCTGGACTAGCGGGAGGGCCTCGACTTTTGGATACGCAGTATTTT	CASSSPGLAGGPRLLDTQYF
TRBJ2-5	once	TRBD1	TRBV27	TGTGCCAGCAAGATCGACAGGGTTGGGGAGACCCAGTACTTC	CASKIDRVGETQYF
TRBJ2-7	-	TRBD1	TRBV6-5	TGTGCCAGCAGTGACAGGGGTCTACCCTACGAGCAGTACTTC	CASSDRGLPYEQYF
TRBJ1-2	-	-	TRBV7-9	TGTGCCAGCAGCTTAGTACAGACGAGCTATGGCTACACCTTC	CASSLVQTSYGYTF
TRBJ1-5	-	TRBD1	TRBV7-8	TGTGCCAGCAGGTCAACGACAGGGAGCAATCAGCCCCAGCATTTT	CASRSTTGSNQPQHF
TRBJ2-1	-	-	TRBV19	TGTGCCAGTACCGACCGGGCCCGCGATGAGCAGTTCTTC	CASTDRARDEQFF
TRBJ2-2	-	-	TRBV30	TGTGCCTGGAACTCGTTCACCGGACAGCAGACCACCGGGGAGCTGTTTTTT	CAWNSFTGQQTTGELFF
TRBJ2-1	-	TRBD2	TRBV9	TGTGCCAGCAGCGGACTAGCCAGCTCCTACAATGAGCAGTTCTTC	CASSGLASSYNEQFF
TRBJ2-7	-	-	TRBV2	TGTGCCAGCAGTGAAGCGGTAAGGTCCTACGAGCAGTACTTC	CASSEAVRSYEQYF
TRBJ2-7	-	TRBD2	TRBV28	TGTGCCAGCAGTCCACGGACTAGCGGGAGACTCTACGAGCAGTACTTC	CASSPRTSGRLYEQYF
TRBJ2-1	-	TRBD1	TRBV11-3	TGTGCCAGCAGCCAGGACCCGGGACAGGGTTTCGATGAGCAGTTCTTC	CASSQDPGQGFDEQFF
TRBJ2-2	-	-	TRBV27	TGTGCCAGCAGTTCCCCGGGCGGGCTCGAGGACACCGGGGAGCTGTTTTTT	CASSSPGGLEDTGELFF
TRBJ2-7	once	TRBD1	TRBV7-3	TGTGCCAGCAGCTTAGACAGGGGGTACGAGCAGTACTTC	CASSLDRGYEQYF
TRBJ2-7	-	-	TRBV10-3	TGTGCCATCAGTTCAGACTCACGGGAGCAGTACTTC	CAISSDSREQYF
TRBJ2-1	-	-	TRBV7-9	TGTGCCAGCAGCAATCCCTCAGTAGTGCAGTTCTTC	CASSNPSVVQFF
TRBJ2-2	-	TRBD2	TRBV19	TGTGCCAGTAGTATAAGTATCTCCCCTAGCGGGAGACATACCGGGGAGCTGTTTTTT	CASSISISPSGRHTGELFF